This T cell receptor (beta chain) came from a study of T cell repertoires in aging, cancer and after chemotherapy (dated by TCRdb to between 2018 and 2021). About the study as a whole: The donors fell into six age groups ranging from 30 or younger to 70 or older, and each group had at least three individuals. The complete dataset included 8 million to 9 million TCR reads. To look at immunoaging and at how T cells reconstitute after chemotherapy, the study profiled TCR beta repertoires in peripheral blood from both healthy donors and cancer patients. A cohort of 220 or so cancer patients (over 90 with hematological and 124 with solid cancers) was assembled, and 95 to 100 healthy donors were included as a reference group. In the hematological group, the paired samples taken before and after chemotherapy came from chronic lymphocytic leukemia patients given fludarabine- or bendamustine-based regimens. What the authors observed across the whole study: Significantly lower blood TCR diversity and higher clonality were observed in untreated patients with hematological or solid cancers than in age-matched healthy donors. Hematological cancer patients had infiltration of lymphoid organs, and this infiltration may itself impair thymic emigration or peripheral T cell expansion. In healthy donors, the decline in TCR diversity with age was mainly due to loss of richness, whereas in cancer patients loss of evenness also played a role. It was noted by the authors that conclusions about immunological memory after chemotherapy cannot be drawn from the repertoire data. In both cancer cohorts, the median generation probability rose over the chemotherapy interval, which suggests that the repertoire was reconstituted through rebound thymic output.

Rearranged TRB sequences spanning V, D and J segments were amplified by multiplex touch-down PCR using a mixed TRB-A/B primer pool. Illumina adapters and sample indices were attached to the amplicons through two consecutive PCR reactions run with Phusion HS II polymerase. Amplicons were gel-purified with the NucleoSpin Gel and PCR Clean-up kit, then checked with Qubit and an Agilent 2100 Bioanalyzer. Sequencing of libraries was carried out on an Illumina MiSeq in 600-cycle, single-indexed, paired-end runs. As for how the authors treated the data: MiXCR versions 2.12 and 3.0.5 were used to process TRB sequences. Each unique CDR3 nucleotide sequence was counted as one clone, and only productive sequences with at least two reads were retained. The repertoire metrics were Shannon diversity, evenness, clonality (calculated as one minus evenness), and diversity profiles parameterized by alpha from 0 to 5. Generation probabilities of clones in paired pre- and post-chemotherapy samples were computed with the IGoR algorithm. The public reads were run again by TCRdb, first through fastp at Q25 and then through MiXCR, and only productive beta chains were kept. CDR3 protein duplicates are merged, each entry listing the most common genes and DNA. TCRdb's processing, not the authors' own work, is the source of the V and J calls. The sample contains some 9,300 distinct CDR3 sequences, around 22% of them found a single time. The ten largest clones take up roughly 13% of the sample.

Many counts were recorded for this clonotype. No antigen is known for it. Base-call qualities are not available, and no considerably larger clone is one nucleotide away. TCR beta rearrangements were amplified from genomic DNA extracted from peripheral blood rather than from sorted cells or RNA. The specimen was blood. This receptor was identified in a human donor with a blood cancer. The donor label of this sample is uncertain.

The DNA sequence is TGTGCCAGCAGTGTCGACACCCGCAATCAGCCCCAGCATTTT. This sequence encodes CASSVDTRNQPQHF. The chain couples TRBV6-1 to TRBJ1-5; the D gene is not confidently resolved. CDR1 and CDR2 were assigned from the germline V gene as MNHNS and SASEGT. The CDR3 goes from the cysteine to the phenylalanine over 14 residues. The retained sequence is limited to the CDR3, 42 bases, with the frame set at the first base. A distance of 9 bases separates the germline ends of V and J, which lose 4 bases and 2 bases respectively.